A single T cell receptor beta chain is shown here with its context. No antigen is known for it. No base quality values were provided; no much bigger clone lies one nucleotide off. The entry originates in a study of technical replicates of blood from four donors (dated by TCRdb to between 2016 and 2019). Library construction relied on the immunoSEQ multiplex PCR assay. The immuneACCESS repertoire file appears here via TCRdb, limited to in-frame rearrangements. These files lack a portion of the clones; in checked studies, under half of the deficit traces to unresolved V genes, and the cause of the others is not known. This sample lists 75,000 to 95,000 clones; 92% were detected once. Over 0.2% of the sample is in the top ten clones. V is cut by 5 bases and J by 4 bases, and the space between the germline ends is 12 bases. The CDR3 contains 14 residues, cysteine and phenylalanine counted. The DNA shown is the 42-base CDR3, in frame from base 1. The germline V gene (reference sequence) supplies CDR1 SGHNT and CDR2 YYREEE.

Sequencing used T cells isolated from PBMCs. The chain was built from TRBV5-4 and TRBJ2-2; TRBD1 is a possible D gene, resting on 5 matching bases. This receptor was taken from a human donor in good health. The CDR3 protein sequence reads: CASRHDRSTGELFF. The nucleotides are TGTGCCAGCAGACACGACAGATCCACCGGGGAGCTGTTTTTT.